The clone carrying this T cell receptor (beta chain) was detected a few times. Germline V CDR1 and CDR2: SGHVS, FQNEAQ. The CDR3 runs 16 residues. The V gene lost 1 base and the J gene lost 9 bases, with 19 bases spanning the gap. Original methodology: Amplification of reference gene primers provided the estimated nucleated cell counts. Sequencing used immunoSEQ multiplex PCR; TCRdb keeps in-frame clones, though not all of them. V and J calls and clone size are copied from that table; D and trimming were computed from the DNA. The table lists 200,000 to 300,000 clones, approximately 85% of them singletons. The entry originates in a study of blood T cell repertoires in COVID-19. About the study: From the United States, Italy and Spain came samples of acute and convalescent COVID-19.

J is TRBJ1-5 and V is TRBV7-8, with TRBD1 as a possible D gene (5 bases). The TCR sequence derives from a woman aged 60-75 years with active or convalescent COVID-19. The source material was peripheral blood. The CDR3: CASSLEGRVGNTPQHF. The CDR3 coding sequence is TGTGCCAGCAGCTTAGAGGGCAGGGTGGGTAATACGCCCCAGCATTTT.